A selection of T cell receptor beta chains follows, all from one sample in a study of T cell clones after liver transplantation. Profiled with immunoSEQ multiplex PCR; TCRdb holds only in-frame clones, not every one. The sample lists 60,000 or so clones, less than 75% seen once, with 7.5% to 10% in the top ten. Sequencing was performed on CD4+ T cells from blood, taken at the 22-month timepoint. These receptors originate from a human patient who received a liver transplant. Certain T cells may be donor cells from the graft. Both conserved end residues are part of each CDR3. A D gene is named only where the DNA matches it firmly. For some rows the clone size is stated as once, few or many, or as a class when expanded; others skip it.

j_gene,v_gene,d_gene,abundance,CDR3aa,CDR3nt
TRBJ1-2,TRBV28,TRBD1,-,CASYTGVGGYTF,TGTGCCAGCTATACAGGGGTAGGAGGCTACACCTTC
TRBJ2-5,TRBV9,TRBD1,few,CASSYRQGVEETQYF,TGTGCCAGCAGCTATCGACAGGGGGTGGAAGAGACCCAGTACTTC
TRBJ2-5,TRBV19,TRBD2,-,CASRRTSGQETQYF,TGTGCCAGTAGACGGACTAGCGGGCAAGAGACCCAGTACTTC
TRBJ1-4,TRBV18,-,-,CASSRADNEKLFF,TGTGCCAGCTCACGGGCAGATAATGAAAAACTGTTTTTT
TRBJ1-1,TRBV5-1,TRBD1,-,CASSRGPPNTEAFF,TGCGCCAGCAGCAGGGGGCCACCGAACACTGAAGCTTTCTTT
TRBJ2-7,TRBV28,TRBD1,once,CASRLTGQVLYEQYF,TGTGCCAGCAGGCTAACCGGACAGGTGCTATACGAGCAGTACTTC
TRBJ1-2,TRBV29-1,TRBD1,-,CSVVRTGGNAGYTF,TGCAGCGTTGTTAGGACAGGCGGTAACGCGGGCTACACCTTC
TRBJ2-5,TRBV5-1,TRBD1,few,CASSALTGDGETQYF,TGCGCCAGCAGCGCCCTAACAGGGGACGGGGAGACCCAGTACTTC
TRBJ2-4,TRBV6-5,TRBD1,-,CASSTGTVDIQYF,TGTGCCAGCAGTACCGGGACAGTGGACATTCAGTACTTC
TRBJ1-3,TRBV7-2,-,once,CASSATGPPGNTIYF,TGTGCCAGCAGCGCCACAGGGCCCCCTGGAAACACCATATATTTT
TRBJ1-2,TRBV19,-,-,CASREDGLTNYGYTF,TGTGCCAGTAGGGAGGACGGGTTAACTAACTATGGCTACACCTTC
TRBJ2-3,TRBV11-3,-,-,CASSLTASTDTQYF,TGTGCCAGCAGCTTGACGGCTTCCACAGATACGCAGTATTTT
TRBJ1-2,TRBV2,-,-,CASSRGGQFYGYTF,TGTGCCAGCAGTAGGGGCGGTCAGTTCTATGGCTACACCTTC
TRBJ2-3,TRBV28,-,-,CASSPLLGGTDTDTQYF,TGTGCCAGCAGTCCTCTCCTGGGAGGAACGGACACAGATACGCAGTATTTT
TRBJ1-5,TRBV5-6,TRBD1,few,CASSLVGTGGQQPQHF,TGTGCCAGCAGCTTGGTTGGGACAGGGGGCCAACAGCCCCAGCATTTT
TRBJ2-4,TRBV6-1,TRBD2,-,CASSVSGPGGNIQYF,TGTGCCAGCAGTGTGTCCGGGCCGGGGGGGAACATTCAGTACTTC
TRBJ1-2,TRBV11-2,-,few,CASSVQGEGYTF,TGTGCCAGCAGCGTACAGGGAGAGGGCTACACCTTC
TRBJ1-4,TRBV4-1,-,-,CASSQVGKNGRLNEKLFF,TGCGCCAGCAGCCAAGTAGGCAAAAACGGCCGACTCAATGAAAAACTGTTTTTT
TRBJ1-1,TRBV18,-,-,CASSPNGQLMNTEAFF,TGTGCCAGCTCACCAAATGGGCAGCTTATGAACACTGAAGCTTTCTTT
TRBJ2-2,TRBV21-1,-,-,CASSAPLTYKFSSGGELFF,TGTGCCAGCAGCGCTCCGCTCACTTACAAATTTTCCTCGGGCGGGGAGCTGTTTTTT
TRBJ1-2,TRBV28,-,-,CASKGRGANYGYTF,TGTGCCAGCAAGGGAAGGGGAGCTAACTATGGCTACACCTTC
TRBJ2-7,TRBV10-3,-,-,CAISESRDGVEQYF,TGTGCCATCAGTGAGTCCCGGGACGGAGTCGAGCAGTACTTC